Listed below are T cell receptor beta chains from one sample, sequenced in a study of OX40 agonist ivuxolimab in advanced cancers. Assay used: immunoSEQ multiplex PCR; TCRdb lists only in-frame clones, some missing. This sample carries around 64,000 clones, 70% to 90% of them seen once, and the ten largest clones take approximately 0.8%. The sample was CD4+ or CD8+ T cells sorted from blood, taken in a trial of the OX40 agonist ivuxolimab. These receptors were collected from an adult with an advanced solid tumor such as melanoma, head and neck, liver or kidney cancer. CDR3s include the opening cysteine and the closing phenylalanine or tryptophan. D genes are given only for firm matches. Part of the rows lack a size; the others show once, few, many or a class for expanded clones.

v_call	d_call	clone_size	j_call	cdr3_aa	cdr3_nt
TRBV6-1	TRBD1	NA	TRBJ1-2	CASSETGADGYTF	TGTGCCAGCAGTGAGACAGGGGCCGATGGCTACACCTTC
TRBV27	NA	NA	TRBJ1-5	CASSLFGPVGRASNQPQHF	TGTGCCAGCAGTTTGTTCGGCCCTGTGGGCAGGGCTAGCAATCAGCCCCAGCATTTT
TRBV28	NA	NA	TRBJ1-2	CASIGPGSTPPSYGYTF	TGTGCCAGCATTGGACCGGGATCTACTCCTCCAAGCTATGGCTACACCTTC
TRBV19	TRBD2	NA	TRBJ2-3	CASSRAGVTDTQYF	TGTGCCAGTAGTAGAGCGGGAGTGACAGATACGCAGTATTTT
TRBV5-1	NA	NA	TRBJ2-3	CASSLGSGDTDTQYF	TGCGCCAGCAGCTTGGGTAGCGGAGATACAGATACGCAGTATTTT
TRBV11-2	NA	NA	TRBJ2-7	CASSRHDISSYEQYF	TGTGCCAGCAGCCGCCACGACATTTCCTCCTACGAGCAGTACTTC
TRBV27	TRBD1	NA	TRBJ1-6	CASSLLGQGGSPLHF	TGTGCCAGCAGTTTATTGGGACAGGGAGGATCACCCCTCCACTTT
TRBV28	TRBD1	NA	TRBJ1-6	CASSLQGTARRPLHF	TGTGCCAGCAGTTTACAAGGGACAGCCCGTCGGCCCCTCCACTTT
TRBV5-1	NA	NA	TRBJ2-7	CASSPEPGWNEQYF	TGCGCCAGCAGCCCCGAGCCAGGGTGGAACGAGCAGTACTTC
TRBV29-1	TRBD2	NA	TRBJ2-1	CSVGGLGREKRGYNEQFF	TGCAGCGTTGGGGGTTTGGGGCGGGAGAAGCGGGGCTACAATGAGCAGTTCTTC
TRBV11-2	NA	NA	TRBJ2-3	CASSPNTDTQYF	TGTGCCAGCAGCCCCAACACAGATACGCAGTATTTT
TRBV18	NA	NA	TRBJ2-7	CASSPPVQVQAGEQYF	TGTGCCAGCTCACCACCGGTCCAGGTCCAGGCGGGCGAGCAGTACTTC
TRBV4-1	TRBD1	NA	TRBJ2-2	CASSPQGKMQLGELFF	TGCGCCAGCAGCCCACAGGGGAAAATGCAGTTAGGGGAGCTGTTTTTT
TRBV30	NA	NA	TRBJ1-1	CAWSVLGIGREAFF	TGTGCCTGGAGTGTACTCGGTATTGGGAGAGAAGCTTTCTTT
TRBV7-6	NA	NA	TRBJ2-5	CASSLAGQGPGTQYF	TGTGCCAGCAGCTTAGCAGGTCAGGGCCCTGGGACCCAGTACTTC
TRBV2	NA	NA	TRBJ2-3	CASINNPGLSTDTQYF	TGTGCCAGCATCAACAATCCGGGCCTAAGCACAGATACGCAGTATTTT
TRBV7-9	NA	NA	TRBJ1-5	CASSLQAREPQHF	TGTGCCAGCAGCTTACAGGCAAGGGAGCCCCAGCATTTT
TRBV6-1	TRBD2	NA	TRBJ2-2	CASSERGGVGELFF	TGTGCCAGCAGTGAAAGGGGAGGGGTCGGGGAGCTGTTTTTT
TRBV19	NA	NA	TRBJ2-7	CASSPDSTPSSSEQYF	TGTGCCAGTAGTCCCGACTCGACACCTTCATCCTCCGAGCAGTACTTC
TRBV9	NA	once	TRBJ2-7	CASSVDRDYEQYF	TGTGCCAGCAGCGTAGACAGGGATTACGAGCAGTACTTC
TRBV6-1	TRBD1	once	TRBJ2-3	CAIRQGANTDTQYF	TGTGCCATCAGACAGGGGGCTAACACAGATACGCAGTATTTT
TRBV7-9	NA	NA	TRBJ1-2	CASSLARGPGYTF	TGTGCCAGCAGCTTAGCGCGCGGCCCCGGCTACACCTTC
TRBV27	NA	NA	TRBJ2-7	CASSLVPGEYEQYF	TGTGCCAGCAGTTTAGTCCCAGGGGAGTACGAGCAGTACTTC
TRBV5-1	NA	NA	TRBJ2-1	CASRSQGSYNEQFF	TGCGCCAGCAGGTCGCAGGGGTCCTACAATGAGCAGTTCTTC
TRBV19	NA	NA	TRBJ2-7	CASSIDGYGPEQYF	TGTGCCAGTAGTATAGACGGGTACGGACCCGAGCAGTACTTC
TRBV6-5	NA	NA	TRBJ1-2	CASSYSPRDILNGYTF	TGTGCCAGCAGTTACTCGCCCCGGGACATTCTTAATGGCTACACCTTC
TRBV6-4	TRBD2	NA	TRBJ2-7	CASSERTSYEQYF	TGTGCCAGCAGTGAGAGGACTAGCTACGAGCAGTACTTC
TRBV30	NA	NA	TRBJ2-3	CAWGASGTDTQYF	TGTGCCTGGGGGGCTTCTGGCACAGATACGCAGTATTTT
TRBV28	TRBD1	NA	TRBJ1-4	CASSSGGANEKLFF	TGTGCCAGCAGTTCAGGGGGTGCCAATGAAAAACTGTTTTTT
TRBV9	NA	NA	TRBJ1-1	CASSVDGAKNTEAFF	TGTGCCAGCAGCGTAGATGGAGCGAAAAACACTGAAGCTTTCTTT
TRBV5-1	TRBD2	NA	TRBJ2-1	CASSRGLAGELRSHNEQFF	TGCGCCAGCAGCCGGGGGTTGGCGGGAGAATTACGGTCCCACAATGAGCAGTTCTTC
TRBV7-8	NA	NA	TRBJ1-3	CASSVTPAGGNTIYF	TGTGCCAGCAGCGTGACACCCGCGGGAGGAAACACCATATATTTT
TRBV30	TRBD2	NA	TRBJ2-2	CACGTSSTGELFF	TGTGCCTGCGGGACTAGCAGCACCGGGGAGCTGTTTTTT
TRBV6-1	NA	NA	TRBJ1-3	CASSGLTSGNTIYF	TGTGCCAGCAGTGGTCTGACTAGTGGAAACACCATATATTTT
TRBV6-1	NA	NA	TRBJ2-7	CASSVAPVSSTYEQYF	TGTGCCAGCAGTGTTGCCCCGGTTTCCTCGACCTACGAGCAGTACTTC
TRBV30	NA	NA	TRBJ1-6	CAWTGQSPSPLHF	TGTGCCTGGACCGGACAGTCTCCCTCACCCCTCCACTTT
TRBV7-3	TRBD1	NA	TRBJ1-2	CASSNREGATDGYTF	TGTGCCAGCAGCAACCGGGAGGGGGCGACCGATGGCTACACCTTC
TRBV4-1	NA	NA	TRBJ2-1	CASSQDGQRAYNEQFF	TGCGCCAGCAGCCAAGATGGCCAGCGGGCCTACAATGAGCAGTTCTTC
TRBV28	TRBD1	NA	TRBJ1-3	CASSSGQGPGNTIYF	TGTGCCAGCAGTTCGGGACAGGGACCCGGAAACACCATATATTTT
TRBV30	NA	NA	TRBJ2-7	CAFGAGGFYEQYF	TGTGCCTTTGGAGCAGGGGGGTTCTACGAGCAGTACTTC
TRBV7-3	NA	NA	TRBJ2-7	CASSPSSGARYEQYF	TGTGCCAGCAGCCCTAGCTCGGGGGCTCGCTACGAGCAGTACTTC
TRBV29-1	NA	NA	TRBJ1-1	CSAGGAHPNTEAFF	TGCAGCGCCGGAGGCGCGCACCCGAACACTGAAGCTTTCTTT
TRBV20-1	NA	few	TRBJ1-1	CRQGLNTEAFF	TGCAGACAGGGACTGAACACTGAAGCTTTCTTT
TRBV29-1	TRBD2	once	TRBJ2-3	CSVEDWRGSTDTQYF	TGCAGCGTTGAAGATTGGCGGGGGAGCACAGATACGCAGTATTTT
TRBV6-6	NA	NA	TRBJ1-2	CASSPSGQTYGYTF	TGTGCCAGCAGCCCCTCTGGACAGACCTATGGCTACACCTTC
TRBV7-2	TRBD2	NA	TRBJ2-7	CASSPGSGAYEQYF	TGTGCCAGCAGCCCCGGTAGCGGGGCCTACGAGCAGTACTTC
TRBV18	NA	NA	TRBJ1-1	CASSKGNVEAFF	TGTGCCAGCTCTAAAGGGAACGTTGAAGCTTTCTTT
TRBV4-2	NA	NA	TRBJ2-5	CASSQGTDRETQYF	TGTGCCAGCAGCCAGGGGACCGATCGAGAGACCCAGTACTTC
TRBV2	NA	NA	TRBJ1-5	CASGARSNQPQHF	TGTGCCAGTGGGGCGAGAAGCAATCAGCCCCAGCATTTT
TRBV7-3	NA	NA	TRBJ2-7	CASSPGRVYEQYF	TGTGCCAGCAGCCCCGGCAGGGTCTACGAGCAGTACTTC
TRBV7-8	NA	NA	TRBJ1-2	CASSHERGSQGYTF	TGTGCCAGCAGCCATGAAAGGGGATCTCAGGGCTACACCTTC
TRBV2	NA	NA	TRBJ2-3	CASRTEDYTQYF	TGTGCCAGCAGAACAGAGGACTATACGCAGTATTTT
TRBV5-1	TRBD2	NA	TRBJ2-3	CASSLPAGGRDTQYF	TGCGCCAGCAGCTTGCCAGCGGGAGGGCGGGATACGCAGTATTTT
TRBV6-1	TRBD1	few	TRBJ1-5	CASSGSRQGSQPQHF	TGTGCCAGCAGTGGTTCTCGACAGGGGAGTCAGCCCCAGCATTTT
TRBV6-5	NA	once	TRBJ2-7	CASSSVGEQYF	TGTGCCAGCAGTTCCGTCGGGGAGCAGTACTTC
TRBV6-5	NA	NA	TRBJ2-7	CASSYSRSSYEQYF	TGTGCCAGCAGTTACTCGAGAAGCTCCTACGAGCAGTACTTC
TRBV6-6	TRBD1	NA	TRBJ1-3	CASSGQGISGNTIYF	TGTGCCAGCAGCGGACAGGGGATCTCTGGAAACACCATATATTTT
TRBV5-1	TRBD1	NA	TRBJ1-1	CASSLEGTGGMNTEAFF	TGCGCCAGCAGCTTAGAGGGGACAGGGGGAATGAACACTGAAGCTTTCTTT
TRBV18	NA	NA	TRBJ2-2	CASSATGHNTGELFF	TGTGCCAGCTCAGCCACAGGGCATAACACCGGGGAGCTGTTTTTT